This T cell receptor beta chain comes out of a study of identifying expanded T cells in peripheral blood. V dropped 5 bases and J dropped 8; count of bases not matched to a gene: 10. The length of the CDR3 is 14 residues. Germline CDR1 SGHDN, CDR2 FVKESK. This clone was counted a single time. The antigen remains undetermined. Sequencing was performed with immunoSEQ multiplex PCR; in TCRdb, only in-frame clones are kept and a portion is missing. The sample has 90,000 to 110,000 clones, about 87% seen once; the top ten hold roughly 7.6%. No infections or other immune events were documented during collection. Study results and limitations: About 1.2 clones differed between technical replicates, versus about 16 and 19 over time. Variance in clone template counts between approximately 2-week samples significantly increased with total template count across all healthy donors.

The specimen sequenced was blood. The clonotype originates from a person aged 18 to 75 in good health. The chain employs TRBV14 and TRBJ1-2, with 8 bases fitting TRBD1. This CDR3 is CASSSRTGTRGYTF. The DNA for the CDR3 is TGTGCCAGCAGCTCTAGGACAGGGACGCGGGGCTACACCTTC.